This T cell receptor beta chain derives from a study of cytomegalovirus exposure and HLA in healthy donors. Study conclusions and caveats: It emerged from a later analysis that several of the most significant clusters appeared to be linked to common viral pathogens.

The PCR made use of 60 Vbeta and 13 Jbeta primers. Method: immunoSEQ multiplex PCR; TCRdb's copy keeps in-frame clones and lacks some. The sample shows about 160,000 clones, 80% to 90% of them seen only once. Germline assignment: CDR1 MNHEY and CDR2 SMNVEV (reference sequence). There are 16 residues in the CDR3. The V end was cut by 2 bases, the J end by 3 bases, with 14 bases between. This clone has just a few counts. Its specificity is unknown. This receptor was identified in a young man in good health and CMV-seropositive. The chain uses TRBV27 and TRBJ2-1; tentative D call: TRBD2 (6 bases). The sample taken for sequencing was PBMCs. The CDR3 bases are TGTGCCAGCAGTTTACGAGGGACTGGGATCTACAATGAGCAGTTCTTC. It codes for CASSLRGTGIYNEQFF.